This T cell receptor (beta chain) appears in the sequencing data of a study of T cells in localized non-small cell lung cancer. Whole-study results and caveats: Sequencing was limited to one tumor region, leaving the possibility of heterogeneity open. A higher density of T cells in blood coincided with extended overall survival. Appearance in adjacent lung was seen for a median about 59 of the top 100 tumor clones. Uninvolved adjacent lung showed higher T cell clonality than tumor.

Concerning this clone itself: Antigen unknown.

The data were produced by immunoSEQ multiplex PCR, yet TCRdb's version contains in-frame clones alone and is incomplete. The sample yields some 50,000 clones, around 87% seen once. This CDR3 is built from 13 residues. The V gene's germline CDR1 is SGHTA and CDR2 FQGNSA. Trimming removed 0 bases from V and 11 bases from J, with 13 bases in between. This TCR came from a female donor with stage II lung adenocarcinoma. The rearrangement links TRBV7-2 to TRBJ1-1; possible D gene TRBD1, 5 bases. Source: PBMCs, taken before any cancer treatment. The CDR3, as DNA: TGTGCCAGCAGCTTAGCGGGGCCAGGGCCGGCTTTCTTT. This gives the protein CASSLAGPGPAFF. Supplemented by reference TRBV7-2 and TRBJ1-1, the full variable domain reads GAGVSQSPSNKVTEKGKDVELRCDPISGHTALYWYRQSLGQGLEFLIYFQGNSAPDKSGLPSDRFSAERTGGSVSTLTIQRTQQEDSAVYLCASSLAGPGPAFFGQGTRLTVV.